This T cell receptor beta chain was observed in a study of CD8+CD57+ T cells in acquired aplastic anemia. V was cut by 4 bases and J by 6 bases, with 18 bases left in between. The CDR3 runs 15 residues. In germline, CDR1 is LNHDA, CDR2 SQIVND (reference sequence). Flow cytometry had shown expanded CD8+CD57+ cells in the patients chosen for sequencing. No therapy was given to patients before blood sampling. Broader study findings: Significance was not reached for CD8+ Simpson's diversity between patients and controls. Patients and controls turned out to have some 30 CD8+ CDR3 sequences in common.

Researchers used genomic DNA as the template to profile TCR beta VDJ and CDR3. TCRdb re-derived calls from the reads in MiXCR, one entry per CDR3 protein. The table records 150,000 to 180,000 distinct CDR3 sequences, roughly 54% of them present only once. Notes on this clonotype: Its antigen is currently unknown.

Material for sequencing was sorted CD4+, CD8+, or CD8+CD57+ T cells (not recorded which) from PBMCs. The chain uses TRBV19 and TRBJ1-1, with a possible D match to TRBD1 (6 bases). The clonotype originates from a human donor with aplastic anemia. The DNA of the CDR3 is TGTGCCAGTAGTAAGGGGGGCGGAGTTCTCGCTGAAGCTTTCTTT. Translated, it gives CASSKGGGVLAEAFF.